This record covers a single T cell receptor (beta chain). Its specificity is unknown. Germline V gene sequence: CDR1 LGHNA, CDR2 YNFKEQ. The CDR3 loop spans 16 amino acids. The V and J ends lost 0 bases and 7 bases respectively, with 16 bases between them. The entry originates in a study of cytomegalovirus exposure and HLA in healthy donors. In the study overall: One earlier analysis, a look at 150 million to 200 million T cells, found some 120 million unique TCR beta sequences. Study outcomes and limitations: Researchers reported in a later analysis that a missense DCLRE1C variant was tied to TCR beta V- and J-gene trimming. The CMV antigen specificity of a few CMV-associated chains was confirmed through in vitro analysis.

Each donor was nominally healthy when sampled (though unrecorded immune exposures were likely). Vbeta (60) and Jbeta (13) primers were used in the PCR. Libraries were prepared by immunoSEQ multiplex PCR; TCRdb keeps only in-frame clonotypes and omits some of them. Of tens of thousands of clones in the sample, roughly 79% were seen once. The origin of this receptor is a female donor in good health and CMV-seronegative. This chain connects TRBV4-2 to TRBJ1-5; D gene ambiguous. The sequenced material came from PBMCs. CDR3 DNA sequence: TGTGCCAGCAGCCAAGATATATCCAAAGCCGAGCAGCCCCAGCATTTT. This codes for CASSQDISKAEQPQHF.